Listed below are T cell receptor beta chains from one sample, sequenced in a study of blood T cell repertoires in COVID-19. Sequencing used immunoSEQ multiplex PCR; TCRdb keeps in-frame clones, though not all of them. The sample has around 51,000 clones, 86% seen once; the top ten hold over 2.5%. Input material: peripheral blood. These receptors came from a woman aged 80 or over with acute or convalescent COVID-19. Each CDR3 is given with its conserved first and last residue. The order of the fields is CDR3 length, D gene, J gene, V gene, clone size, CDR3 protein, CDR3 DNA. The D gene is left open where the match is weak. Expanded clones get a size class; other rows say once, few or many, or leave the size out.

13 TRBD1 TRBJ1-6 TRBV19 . CASSGTENSPLHF TGTGCCAGCTCCGGGACAGAGAATTCACCCCTCCACTTT
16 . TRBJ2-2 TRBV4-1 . CASSQVGISGPGELFF TGCGCCAGCAGCCAAGTAGGCATTAGCGGCCCCGGGGAGCTGTTTTTT
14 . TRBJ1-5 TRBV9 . CASSEGVSNQPQHF TGTGCCAGCAGCGAGGGGGTTAGCAATCAGCCCCAGCATTTT
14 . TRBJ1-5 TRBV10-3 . CAISDEGLNQPQHF TGTGCCATCAGTGACGAGGGACTCAATCAGCCCCAGCATTTT
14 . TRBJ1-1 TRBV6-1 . CASSENDRGARAFF TGTGCCAGCAGTGAAAACGATCGGGGGGCCCGAGCTTTCTTT
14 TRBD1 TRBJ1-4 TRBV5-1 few CASSQQGTDEKLFF TGCGCCAGCAGCCAACAGGGGACGGATGAAAAACTGTTTTTT
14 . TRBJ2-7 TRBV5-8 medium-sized CASSLWGPLYEQYF TGTGCCAGCAGCTTGTGGGGGCCCCTCTACGAGCAGTACTTC
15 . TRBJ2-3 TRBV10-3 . CAISESGRDTDTQYF TGTGCCATCAGTGAGTCTGGCAGGGACACAGATACGCAGTATTTT
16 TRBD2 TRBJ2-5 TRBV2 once CASSVGERGGSAAQYF TGTGCCAGCAGTGTCGGGGAGCGGGGGGGGAGCGCGGCCCAGTACTTC
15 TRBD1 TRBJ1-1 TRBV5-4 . CASSHRGRENTEAFF TGTGCCAGCAGCCACAGGGGAAGGGAGAACACTGAAGCTTTCTTT
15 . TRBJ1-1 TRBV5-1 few CASSPLGRGGTEAFF TGCGCCAGCAGCCCCCTGGGCCGGGGAGGCACTGAAGCTTTCTTT
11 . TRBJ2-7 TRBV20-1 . CSARIGYEQYF TGCAGTGCGCGGATCGGCTACGAGCAGTACTTC
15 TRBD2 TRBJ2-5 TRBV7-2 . CASRDIAGGRETQYF TGTGCCAGCAGGGATATAGCGGGGGGGCGTGAGACCCAGTACTTC
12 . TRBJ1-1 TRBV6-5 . CASLGGQAEAFF TGTGCCAGCCTGGGGGGGCAGGCTGAAGCTTTCTTT
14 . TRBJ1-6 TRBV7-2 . CASSLDRKNSPLHF TGTGCCAGCAGCTTAGACAGAAAGAATTCACCCCTCCACTTT
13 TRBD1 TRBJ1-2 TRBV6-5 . CASSPGQLYGYTF TGTGCCAGCAGCCCGGGACAGCTTTATGGCTACACCTTC
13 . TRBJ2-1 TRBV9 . CASSFLGGNEQFF TGTGCCAGCAGCTTCCTAGGGGGCAATGAGCAGTTCTTC
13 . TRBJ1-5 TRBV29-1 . CSVGHDSNQPQHF TGCAGCGTAGGACACGATAGCAATCAGCCCCAGCATTTT
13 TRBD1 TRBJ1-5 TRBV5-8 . CASSFRGNQPQHF TGTGCCAGCAGCTTCAGGGGGAATCAGCCCCAGCATTTT
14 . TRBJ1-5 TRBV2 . CASTEDRGNQPQHF TGTGCCAGCACTGAAGACCGGGGCAATCAGCCCCAGCATTTT
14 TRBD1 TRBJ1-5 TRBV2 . CASSSGTDLRAQHF TGTGCCAGCAGTTCCGGGACAGATCTTCGGGCCCAGCATTTT
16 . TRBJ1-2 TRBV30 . CAWSVTVTALDYGYTF TGTGCCTGGAGTGTGACGGTGACAGCCCTCGACTATGGCTACACCTTC
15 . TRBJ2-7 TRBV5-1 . CASSGSTGGPYEQYF TGCGCCAGCAGCGGCAGTACGGGCGGGCCTTACGAGCAGTACTTC
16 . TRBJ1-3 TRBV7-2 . CASSLGARQNRNTIYF TGTGCCAGCAGCTTAGGTGCCCGACAGAACAGAAACACCATATATTTT
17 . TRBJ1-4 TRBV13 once CASSLRGQGMSTEKLFF TGTGCCAGCAGCCTTAGAGGGCAGGGGATGAGTACTGAAAAACTGTTTTTT
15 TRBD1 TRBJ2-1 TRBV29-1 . CSVSGTASSYNEQFF TGCAGCGTTTCAGGGACAGCGAGCTCCTACAATGAGCAGTTCTTC
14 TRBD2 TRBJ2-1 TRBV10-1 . CASSESGLADEQFF TGCGCCAGCAGTGAGTCTGGACTAGCGGATGAGCAGTTCTTC
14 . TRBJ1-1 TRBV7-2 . CASSFRGAATEAFF TGTGCCAGCAGCTTTCGGGGAGCGGCAACTGAAGCTTTCTTT
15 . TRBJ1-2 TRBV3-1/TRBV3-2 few CASSQDIGTGYGYTF TGTGCCAGCAGCCAAGATATAGGCACAGGGTACGGCTACACCTTC
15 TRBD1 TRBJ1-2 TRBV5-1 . CASSLEGRGSDGYTF TGCGCCAGCAGCTTGGAGGGCAGGGGGTCGGATGGCTACACCTTC
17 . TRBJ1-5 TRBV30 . CAWSGGSGGAWEQPQHF TGTGCCTGGAGTGGGGGATCCGGGGGAGCCTGGGAACAGCCCCAGCATTTT